These 3 T cell receptor beta chains originate from one sample sequenced in a study of T cells of healthy individuals. From the 5' RACE reads, TCRdb called clonotypes with MiXCR, one entry per CDR3 protein. The table records about 63,000 distinct CDR3 sequences, 16% of them present only once. Receptor source: a human donor in good health.

This clonotype was detected a few times. This chain uses TRBV28 with TRBJ2-5, with D perhaps assigned TRBD1 or TRBD2 (5 bases each). The CDR3 has 17 residues. From germline, CDR1 is MDHEN and CDR2 SYDVKM. V was cut by 3 bases and J by 0 bases, with 17 bases left in between. CDR3 nucleotides: TGTGCCAGCAGTTTGGTTGAGGGGATCAGCTACCAAGAGACCCAGTACTTC. The encoded protein is CASSLVEGISYQETQYF.

This sequence joins TRBV12-3 or TRBV12-4 and TRBJ2-5; D is uncertain. Trimming left V 1 base short and J 1 base short, with 4 bases between. The length of the CDR3 is 13 residues. CDR3 residues: CASSLGAQETQYF. For the CDR3, the DNA is TGTGCCAGCAGTTTAGGAGCCCAAGAGACCCAGTACTTC.

This clonotype was counted at least ten times. The gene calls are TRBV12-3 or TRBV12-4 and TRBJ2-7, with TRBD1 matching over 7 bases. This CDR3 spans 13 amino acids. J lost 2 bases, V lost 7 bases, and 5 bases had no gene match. The CDR3 loop is CASNRQGAYEQYF. CDR3 sequence (DNA): TGTGCCAGCAACAGGCAGGGGGCCTACGAGCAGTACTTC.